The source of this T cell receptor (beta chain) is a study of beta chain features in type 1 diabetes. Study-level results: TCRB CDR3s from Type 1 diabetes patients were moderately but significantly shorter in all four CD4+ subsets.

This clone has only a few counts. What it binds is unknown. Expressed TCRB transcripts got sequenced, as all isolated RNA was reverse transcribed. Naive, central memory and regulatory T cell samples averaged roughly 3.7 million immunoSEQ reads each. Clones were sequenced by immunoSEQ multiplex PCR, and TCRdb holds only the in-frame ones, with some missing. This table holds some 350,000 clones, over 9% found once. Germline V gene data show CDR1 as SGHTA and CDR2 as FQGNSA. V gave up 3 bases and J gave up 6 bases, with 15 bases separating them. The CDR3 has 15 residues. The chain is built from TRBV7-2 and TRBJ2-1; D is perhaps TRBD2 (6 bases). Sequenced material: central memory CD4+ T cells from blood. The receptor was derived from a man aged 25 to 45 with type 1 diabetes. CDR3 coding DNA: TGTGCCAGCAGCTTTTTGGGCGGGACCGGCAATGAGCAGTTCTTC. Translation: CASSFLGGTGNEQFF. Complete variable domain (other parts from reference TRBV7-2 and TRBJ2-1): GAGVSQSPSNKVTEKGKDVELRCDPISGHTALYWYRQSLGQGLEFLIYFQGNSAPDKSGLPSDRFSAERTGGSVSTLTIQRTQQEDSAVYLCASSFLGGTGNEQFFGPGTRLTVL.